This entry is about one T cell receptor (beta chain). cDNA prepared by RNA extraction and subsequent reverse transcription served as the template for sequencing. This table comes from immunoSEQ multiplex PCR, and its TCRdb copy is limited to in-frame clones, with some not included. The sample contains approximately 99,000 clones, 59% of which appear only once. The data belong to a study of CD8+ T cells in alopecia areata. Germline trimming cut 1 base from V and 0 bases from J; bases unmatched to any gene: 3. This CDR3 contains 16 residues. Germline lookup yields CDR1 MGHRA and CDR2 YSYEKL. This receptor was taken from a human donor in good health. The rearrangement uses TRBV4-1 and TRBJ2-5, with 9 bases lining up with TRBD2. Sequencing used CD8+ T cells sorted from blood. The CDR3 spells CASSQGSGGHQETQYF. The CDR3 region has the DNA TGCGCCAGCAGCCAAGGTAGCGGGGGACACCAAGAGACCCAGTACTTC.